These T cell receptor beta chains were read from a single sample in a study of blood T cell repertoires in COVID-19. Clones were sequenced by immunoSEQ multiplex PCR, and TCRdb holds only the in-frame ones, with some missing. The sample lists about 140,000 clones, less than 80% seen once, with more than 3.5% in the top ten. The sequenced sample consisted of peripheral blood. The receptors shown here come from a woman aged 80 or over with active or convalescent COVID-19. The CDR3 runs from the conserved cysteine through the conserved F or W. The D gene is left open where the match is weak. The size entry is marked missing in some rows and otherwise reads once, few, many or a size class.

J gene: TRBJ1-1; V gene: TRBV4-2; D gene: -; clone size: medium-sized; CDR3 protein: CASRSDQGSGDAFF; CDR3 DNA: TGTGCCAGCAGGTCGGATCAGGGAAGCGGGGACGCTTTCTTT
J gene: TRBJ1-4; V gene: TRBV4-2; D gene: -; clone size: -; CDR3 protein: CASGLERGTNEKLFF; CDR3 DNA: TGTGCCAGCGGACTCGAACGGGGTACTAATGAAAAACTGTTTTTT
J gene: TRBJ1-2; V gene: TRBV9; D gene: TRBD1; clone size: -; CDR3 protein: CASSGTQGIGYGYTF; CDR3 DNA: TGTGCCAGCAGCGGAACACAGGGGATCGGGTATGGCTACACCTTC
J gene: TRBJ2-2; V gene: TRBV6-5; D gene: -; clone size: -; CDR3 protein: CASRDSKAGELFF; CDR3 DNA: TGTGCCAGCAGGGACAGTAAGGCAGGGGAGCTGTTTTTT
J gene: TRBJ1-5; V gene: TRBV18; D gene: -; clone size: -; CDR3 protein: CASSPGAWGNQPQHF; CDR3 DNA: TGTGCCAGCTCACCGGGGGCCTGGGGCAATCAGCCCCAGCATTTT
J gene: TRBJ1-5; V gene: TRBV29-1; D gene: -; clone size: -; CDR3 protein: CSVAGGTGQPQHF; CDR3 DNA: TGCAGCGTTGCCGGGGGGACGGGTCAGCCCCAGCATTTT
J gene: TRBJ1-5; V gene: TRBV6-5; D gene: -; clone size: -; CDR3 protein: CASSLLQGNQPQHF; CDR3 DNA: TGTGCCAGCAGTCTCCTGCAGGGCAATCAGCCCCAGCATTTT
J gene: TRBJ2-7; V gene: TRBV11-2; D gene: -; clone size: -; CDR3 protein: CASSSPDSISSYEQYF; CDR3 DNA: TGTGCCAGCAGCTCCCCTGACAGTATATCATCCTACGAGCAGTACTTC
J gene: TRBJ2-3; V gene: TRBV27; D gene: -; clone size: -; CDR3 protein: CASSLQRGTDTQYF; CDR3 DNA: TGTGCCAGCAGTTTACAGCGGGGCACAGATACGCAGTATTTT
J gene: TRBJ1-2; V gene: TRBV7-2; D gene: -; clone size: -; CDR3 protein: CASGNPRGLRGVGYTF; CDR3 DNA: TGTGCCAGCGGCAACCCGAGAGGCCTAAGGGGTGTAGGCTACACCTTC
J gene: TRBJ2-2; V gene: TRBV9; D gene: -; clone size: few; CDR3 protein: CASSPGDSNTGELFF; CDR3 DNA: TGTGCCAGCAGCCCGGGGGACAGTAACACCGGGGAGCTGTTTTTT
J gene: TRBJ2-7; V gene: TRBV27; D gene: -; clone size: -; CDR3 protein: CASSLGGRYEQYF; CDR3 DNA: TGTGCCAGCAGTTTGGGTGGGCGCTACGAGCAGTACTTC
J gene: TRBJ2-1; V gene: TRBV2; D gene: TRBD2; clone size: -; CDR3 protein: CASRPGLAGGNYNEQFF; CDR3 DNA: TGTGCCAGCAGGCCCGGACTAGCGGGGGGGAATTACAATGAGCAGTTCTTC
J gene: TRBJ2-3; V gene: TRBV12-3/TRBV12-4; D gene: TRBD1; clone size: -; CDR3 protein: CGSGTALRGTQYF; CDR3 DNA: TGCGGATCGGGGACAGCTCTTAGGGGTACGCAGTATTTT
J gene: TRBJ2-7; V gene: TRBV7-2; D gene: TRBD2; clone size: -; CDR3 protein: CASSPGTSGGSYEQYF; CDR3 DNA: TGTGCCAGCAGCCCAGGGACTAGCGGGGGGTCCTACGAGCAGTACTTC
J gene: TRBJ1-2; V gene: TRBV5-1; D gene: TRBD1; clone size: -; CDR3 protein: CASSESGGSYGYTF; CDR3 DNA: TGCGCCAGCAGCGAATCAGGGGGCAGCTATGGCTACACCTTC
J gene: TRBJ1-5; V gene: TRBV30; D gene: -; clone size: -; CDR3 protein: CAWSAGQNSNQPQHF; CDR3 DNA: TGTGCCTGGAGTGCTGGACAGAATAGCAATCAGCCCCAGCATTTT
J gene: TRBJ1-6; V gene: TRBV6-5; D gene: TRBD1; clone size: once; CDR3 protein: CASGGQNYNSPLHF; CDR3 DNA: TGTGCCAGCGGGGGACAGAACTATAATTCACCCCTCCACTTT
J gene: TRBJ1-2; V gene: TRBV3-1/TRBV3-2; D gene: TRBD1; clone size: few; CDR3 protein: CASSQDRQGYLGYTF; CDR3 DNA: TGTGCCAGCAGCCAAGACAGACAGGGATATTTAGGCTACACCTTC
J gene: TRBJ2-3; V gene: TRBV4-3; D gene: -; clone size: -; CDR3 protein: CASSQEVGQTRTDTQYF; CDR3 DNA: TGCGCCAGCAGCCAAGAGGTTGGACAGACACGCACAGATACGCAGTATTTT
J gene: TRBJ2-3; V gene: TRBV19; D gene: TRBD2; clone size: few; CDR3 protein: CASSYGLAESTDTQYF; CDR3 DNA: TGTGCCAGTAGTTATGGACTAGCGGAGAGCACAGATACGCAGTATTTT
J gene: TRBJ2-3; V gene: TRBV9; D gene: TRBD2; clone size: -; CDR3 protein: CASSASGGATDTQYF; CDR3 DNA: TGTGCCAGCAGCGCTAGCGGGGGGGCTACAGATACGCAGTATTTT
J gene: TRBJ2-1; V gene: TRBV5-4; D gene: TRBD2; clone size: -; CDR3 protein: CASSDGGTSGAHEQFF; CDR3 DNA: TGTGCCAGCAGCGACGGAGGGACTAGCGGGGCCCATGAGCAGTTCTTC
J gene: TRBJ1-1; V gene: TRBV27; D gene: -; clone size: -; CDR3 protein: CASSLHNPNTEAFF; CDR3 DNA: TGTGCCAGCAGTTTACACAATCCCAACACTGAAGCTTTCTTT
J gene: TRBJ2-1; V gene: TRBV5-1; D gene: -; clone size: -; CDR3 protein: CASQTTGHRQVGEQFF; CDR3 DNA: TGCGCCAGCCAGACGACAGGTCACCGGCAAGTCGGTGAGCAGTTCTTC
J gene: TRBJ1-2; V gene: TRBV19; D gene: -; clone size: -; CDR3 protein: CASSIADTYGYTF; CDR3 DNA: TGTGCCAGTAGTATCGCGGACACCTATGGCTACACCTTC
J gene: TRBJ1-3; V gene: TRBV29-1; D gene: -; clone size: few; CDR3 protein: CSVRDTGNTIYF; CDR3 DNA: TGCAGCGTAAGGGACACCGGAAACACCATATATTTT
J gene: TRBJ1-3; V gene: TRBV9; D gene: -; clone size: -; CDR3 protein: CASSLTGRGNTIYF; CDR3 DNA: TGTGCCAGCAGCCTAACAGGGAGAGGAAACACCATATATTTT
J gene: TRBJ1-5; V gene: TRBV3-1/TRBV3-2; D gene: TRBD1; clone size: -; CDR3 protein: CASSQEKVGQQPQHF; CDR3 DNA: TGTGCCAGCAGCCAAGAAAAGGTGGGACAGCAGCCCCAGCATTTT
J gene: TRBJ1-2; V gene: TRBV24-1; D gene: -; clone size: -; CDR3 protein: CATSDPGEGDGYTF; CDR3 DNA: TGTGCCACCAGTGACCCCGGGGAGGGGGACGGCTACACCTTC